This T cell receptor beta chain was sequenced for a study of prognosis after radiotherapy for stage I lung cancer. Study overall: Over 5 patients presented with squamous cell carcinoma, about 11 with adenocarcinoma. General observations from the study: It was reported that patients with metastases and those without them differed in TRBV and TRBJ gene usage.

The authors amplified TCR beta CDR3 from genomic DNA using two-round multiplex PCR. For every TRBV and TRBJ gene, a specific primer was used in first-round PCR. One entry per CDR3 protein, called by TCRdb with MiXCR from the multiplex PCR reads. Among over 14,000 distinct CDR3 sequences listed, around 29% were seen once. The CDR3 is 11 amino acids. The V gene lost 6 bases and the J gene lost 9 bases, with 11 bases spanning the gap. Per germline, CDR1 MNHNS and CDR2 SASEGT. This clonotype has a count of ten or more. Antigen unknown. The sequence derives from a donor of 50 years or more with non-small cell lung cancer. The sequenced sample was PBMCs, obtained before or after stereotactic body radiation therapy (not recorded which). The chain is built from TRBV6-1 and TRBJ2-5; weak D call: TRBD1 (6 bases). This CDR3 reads CASRDNRAQYF. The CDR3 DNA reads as TGTGCCAGCAGGGACAACAGGGCCCAGTACTTC.